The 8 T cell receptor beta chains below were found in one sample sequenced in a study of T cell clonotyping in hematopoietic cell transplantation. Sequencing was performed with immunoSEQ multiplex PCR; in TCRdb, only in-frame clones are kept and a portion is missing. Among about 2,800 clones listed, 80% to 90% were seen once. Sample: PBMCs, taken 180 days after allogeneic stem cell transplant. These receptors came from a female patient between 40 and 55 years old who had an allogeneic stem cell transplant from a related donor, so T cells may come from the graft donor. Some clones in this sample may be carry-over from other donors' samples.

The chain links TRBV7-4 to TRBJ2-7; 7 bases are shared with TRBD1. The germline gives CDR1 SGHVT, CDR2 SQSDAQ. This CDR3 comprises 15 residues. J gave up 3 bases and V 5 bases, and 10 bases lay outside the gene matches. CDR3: CASSADRARYYEQYF. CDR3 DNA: TGTGCCAGCAGCGCAGACAGGGCCCGATACTACGAGCAGTACTTC.

The CDR3 protein is CASSATGQTTDTQYF. CDR3 nucleotide sequence: TGCGCCAGCAGTGCAACGGGACAGACTACAGATACGCAGTATTTT. This chain links TRBV10-2 with TRBJ2-3; 7 bases match TRBD1. With 4 bases clipped from V and 3 bases from J, the junction kept 7 bases outside the gene matches. Germline V gene lookup returns CDR1 WSHSY and CDR2 SAAADI. The CDR3 has 15 residues.

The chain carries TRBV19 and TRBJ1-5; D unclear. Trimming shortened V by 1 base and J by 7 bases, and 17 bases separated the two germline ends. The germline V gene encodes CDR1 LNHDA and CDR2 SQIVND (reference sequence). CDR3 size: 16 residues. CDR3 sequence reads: CASSIVEGLWEQPQHF. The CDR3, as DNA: TGTGCCAGTAGTATAGTTGAGGGCCTTTGGGAGCAGCCCCAGCATTTT. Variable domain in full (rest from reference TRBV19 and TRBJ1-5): DGGITQSPKYLFRKEGQNVTLSCEQNLNHDAMYWYRQDPGQGLRLIYYSQIVNDFQKGDIAEGYSVSREKKESFPLTVTSAQKNPTAFYLCASSIVEGLWEQPQHFGDGTRLSIL.

The CDR3 sequence is CASSLTISADTQYF. In nucleotides, the CDR3 is TGCGCCAGCTCCTTGACAATCAGTGCAGATACGCAGTATTTT. The chain employs TRBV5-1 and TRBJ2-3; D call uncertain. V dropped 7 bases and J dropped 4 bases, with 16 bases sitting between them. Germline CDR1 is SGHRS and CDR2 is YFSETQ. There are 14 residues in the CDR3. The variable domain in full, with the rest retrieved from reference TRBV5-1 and TRBJ2-3, is KAGVTQTPRYLIKTRGQQVTLSCSPISGHRSVSWYQQTPGQGLQFLFEYFSETQRNKGNFPGRFSGRQFSNSRSEMNVSTLELGDSALYLCASSLTISADTQYFGPGTRLTVL.

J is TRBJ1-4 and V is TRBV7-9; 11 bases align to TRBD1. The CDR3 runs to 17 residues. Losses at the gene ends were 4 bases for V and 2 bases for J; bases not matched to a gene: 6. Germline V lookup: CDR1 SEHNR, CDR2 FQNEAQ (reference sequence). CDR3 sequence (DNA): TGTGCCAGCAGCTCCGGACAGGGGGCGAAGACTAATGAAAAACTGTTTTTT. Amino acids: CASSSGQGAKTNEKLFF.

CDR3: CANARGPYQFF. CDR3 coding DNA: TGTGCCAACGCCCGGGGTCCTTACCAGTTCTTC. This chain uses TRBV25-1 with TRBJ2-1; TRBD2 might be the D (5 bases). Germline V gene sequence: CDR1 MGHDK, CDR2 SYGVNS. The CDR3 has 11 residues. V shed 10 bases and J shed 13 bases, with 17 bases lying between them. Full variable domain (missing parts from reference TRBV25-1 and TRBJ2-1): EADIYQTPRYLVIGTGKKITLECSQTMGHDKMYWYQQDPGMELHLIHYSYGVNSTEKGDLSSESTVSRIRTEHFPLTLESARPSHTSQYLCANARGPYQFFGPGTRLTVL.

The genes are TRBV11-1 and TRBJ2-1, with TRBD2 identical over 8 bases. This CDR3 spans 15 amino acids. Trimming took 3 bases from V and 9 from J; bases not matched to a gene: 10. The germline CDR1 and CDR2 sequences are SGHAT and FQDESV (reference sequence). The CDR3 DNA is TGTGCCAGCAGCTTCGGTCGGGAGGGCCCATCTGAGCAGTTCTTC. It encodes CASSFGREGPSEQFF.

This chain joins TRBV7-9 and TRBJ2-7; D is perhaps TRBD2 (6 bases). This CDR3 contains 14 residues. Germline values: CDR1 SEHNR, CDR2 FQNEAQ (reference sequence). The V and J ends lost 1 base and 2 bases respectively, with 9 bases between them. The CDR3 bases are TGTGCCAGCAGCTTAGTGGGACTTACCTACGAGCAGTACTTC. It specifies CASSLVGLTYEQYF.